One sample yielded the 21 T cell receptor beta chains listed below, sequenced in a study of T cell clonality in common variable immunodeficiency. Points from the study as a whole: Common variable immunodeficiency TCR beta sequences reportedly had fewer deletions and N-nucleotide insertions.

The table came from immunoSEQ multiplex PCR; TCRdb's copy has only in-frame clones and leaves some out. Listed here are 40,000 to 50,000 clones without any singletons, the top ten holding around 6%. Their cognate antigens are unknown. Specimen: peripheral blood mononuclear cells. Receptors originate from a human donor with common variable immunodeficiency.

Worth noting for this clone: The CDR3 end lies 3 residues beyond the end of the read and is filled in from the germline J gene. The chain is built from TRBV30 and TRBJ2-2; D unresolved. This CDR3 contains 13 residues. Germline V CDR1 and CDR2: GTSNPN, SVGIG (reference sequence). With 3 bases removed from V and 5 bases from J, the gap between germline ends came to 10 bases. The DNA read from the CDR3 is TGTGCCTGGAGACCAACATCGACCGGGGAG. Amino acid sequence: CAWRPTSTGE. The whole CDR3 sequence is CAWRPTSTGELFF.

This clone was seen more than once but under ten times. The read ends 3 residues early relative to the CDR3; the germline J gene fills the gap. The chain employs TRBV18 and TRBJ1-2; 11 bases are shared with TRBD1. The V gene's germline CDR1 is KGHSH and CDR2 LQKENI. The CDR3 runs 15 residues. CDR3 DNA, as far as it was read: TGTGCCAGCTCACCACTGGACAGGGGGCAGGGCGGC. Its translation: CASSPLDRGQGG. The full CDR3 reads CASSPLDRGQGGYTF.

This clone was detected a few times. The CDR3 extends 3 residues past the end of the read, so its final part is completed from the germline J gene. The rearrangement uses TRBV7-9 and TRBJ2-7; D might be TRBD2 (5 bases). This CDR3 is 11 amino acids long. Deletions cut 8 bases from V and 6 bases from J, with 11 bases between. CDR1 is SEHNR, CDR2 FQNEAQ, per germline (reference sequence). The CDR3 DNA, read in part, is TGTGCCAGCGCCGAGGGCGTCGAG. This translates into CASAEGVE. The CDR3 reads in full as CASAEGVEQYF. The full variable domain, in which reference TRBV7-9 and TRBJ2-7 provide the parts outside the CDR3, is DTGVSQNPRHKITKRGQNVTFRCDPISEHNRLYWYRQTLGQGPEFLTYFQNEAQLEKSRLLSDRFSAERPKGSFSTLEIQRTEQGDSAMYLCASAEGVEQYFGPGTRLTVT.

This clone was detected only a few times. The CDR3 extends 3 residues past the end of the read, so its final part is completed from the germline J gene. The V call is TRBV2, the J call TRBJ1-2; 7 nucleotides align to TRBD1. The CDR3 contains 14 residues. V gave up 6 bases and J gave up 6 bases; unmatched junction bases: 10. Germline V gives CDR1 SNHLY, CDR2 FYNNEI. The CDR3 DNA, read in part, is TGTGCCAGCAGCTCCTCGGACAGGCTCAATGGC. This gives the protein CASSSSDRLNG. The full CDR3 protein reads CASSSSDRLNGYTF.

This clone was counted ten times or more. The covered CDR3 bases are TGCAGTACATTCTCAGGGGGACGTTTTGACGAG. As protein: CSTFSGGRFDE. The CDR3, in full, reads CSTFSGGRFDEQYF. The chain employs TRBV20-1 and TRBJ2-7, with 7 bases identical to TRBD1. Read data end 3 residues before the CDR3 end; the end is taken from the germline J gene. Germline V lookup: CDR1 DFQATT, CDR2 SNEGSKA (reference sequence). This CDR3 spans 14 amino acids. V gave up 8 bases and J gave up 5 bases; unmatched junction bases: 15.

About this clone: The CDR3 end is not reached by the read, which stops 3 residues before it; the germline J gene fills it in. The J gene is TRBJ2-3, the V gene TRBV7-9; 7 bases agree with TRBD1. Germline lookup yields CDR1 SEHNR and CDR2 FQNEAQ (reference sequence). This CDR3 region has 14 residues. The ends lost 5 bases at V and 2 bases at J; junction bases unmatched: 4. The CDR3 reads CASSRDSLTDTQYF. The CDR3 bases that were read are TGTGCCAGCAGCCGGGACAGCCTCACAGATACG.

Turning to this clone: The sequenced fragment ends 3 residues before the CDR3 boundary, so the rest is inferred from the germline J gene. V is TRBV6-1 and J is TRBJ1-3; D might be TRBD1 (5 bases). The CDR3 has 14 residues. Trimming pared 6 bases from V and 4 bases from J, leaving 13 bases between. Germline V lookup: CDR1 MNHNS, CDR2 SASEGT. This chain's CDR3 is CASREPGPGNTIYF. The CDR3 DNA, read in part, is TGTGCCAGCAGGGAACCAGGGCCCGGAAACACC.

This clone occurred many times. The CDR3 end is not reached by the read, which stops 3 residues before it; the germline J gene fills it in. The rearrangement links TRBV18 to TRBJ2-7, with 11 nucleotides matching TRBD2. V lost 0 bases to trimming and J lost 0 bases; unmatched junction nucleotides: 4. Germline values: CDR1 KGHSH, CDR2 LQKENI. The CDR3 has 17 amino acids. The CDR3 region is CASSPPTSGDTSYEQYF. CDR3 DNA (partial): TGTGCCAGCTCACCACCGACTAGCGGGGACACCTCCTACGAG.

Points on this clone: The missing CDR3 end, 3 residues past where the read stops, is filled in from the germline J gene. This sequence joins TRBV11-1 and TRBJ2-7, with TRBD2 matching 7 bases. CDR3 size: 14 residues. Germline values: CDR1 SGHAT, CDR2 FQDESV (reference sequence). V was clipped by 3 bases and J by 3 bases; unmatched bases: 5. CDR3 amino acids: CASSLKRGFYEQYF. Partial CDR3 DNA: TGTGCCAGCAGCTTGAAGCGGGGATTCTACGAG.

CDR3 DNA, as far as it was read: TGTGCCAGCAGTGAGCACAGGGGTGCGGACACTGAA. Its translation is CASSEHRGADTE. The CDR3 in its entirety is CASSEHRGADTEAFF. The chain couples TRBV6-1 to TRBJ1-1; TRBD1 matches 7 bases. The read gets to within 3 residues of the CDR3 end, and the germline J gene fills in the rest. Germline trimming cut 3 bases from V and 3 bases from J; bases unmatched to any gene: 7. The CDR3 loop spans 15 amino acids. The germline gives CDR1 MNHNS, CDR2 SASEGT.

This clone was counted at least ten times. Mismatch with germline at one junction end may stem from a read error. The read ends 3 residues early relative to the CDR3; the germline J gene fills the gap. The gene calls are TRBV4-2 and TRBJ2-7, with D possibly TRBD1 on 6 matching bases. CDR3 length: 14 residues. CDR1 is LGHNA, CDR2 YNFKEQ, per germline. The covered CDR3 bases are TGCGCCAGCAGCCAAGGGACACCGACCTACGAG. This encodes CASSQGTPTYE. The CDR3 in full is CASSQGTPTYEQYF.

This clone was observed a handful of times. The CDR3 loop is CASSSGTISGELFF. CDR3 DNA, as far as it was read: TGTGCCAGCAGCTCCGGGACAATTTCCGGGGAG. The V call is TRBV7-6, the J call TRBJ2-2; perhaps TRBD1 as D (6 bases). The observed sequence ends 3 residues before the CDR3 terminus, with the missing tail filled in from the germline J gene. The ends were cut back, 4 bases at V and 6 bases at J, with 12 bases in the middle. The CDR3 extends over 14 amino acids. CDR1 SGHVS and CDR2 FNYEAQ come from the germline V gene.

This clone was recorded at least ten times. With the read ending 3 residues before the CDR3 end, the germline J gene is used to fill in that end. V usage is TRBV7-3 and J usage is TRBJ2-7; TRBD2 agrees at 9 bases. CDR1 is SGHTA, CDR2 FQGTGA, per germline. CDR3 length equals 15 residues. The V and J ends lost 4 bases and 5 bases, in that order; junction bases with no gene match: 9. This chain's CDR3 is CASSSGGSGSHEQYF. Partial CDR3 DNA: TGTGCCAGCAGCTCCGGGGGTAGCGGGAGCCACGAG. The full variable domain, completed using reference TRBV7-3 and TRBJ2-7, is GAGVSQTPSNKVTEKGKYVELRCDPISGHTALYWYRQSLGQGPEFLIYFQGTGAADDSGLPNDRFFAVRPEGSVSTLKIQRTERGDSAVYLCASSSGGSGSHEQYFGPGTRLTVT.

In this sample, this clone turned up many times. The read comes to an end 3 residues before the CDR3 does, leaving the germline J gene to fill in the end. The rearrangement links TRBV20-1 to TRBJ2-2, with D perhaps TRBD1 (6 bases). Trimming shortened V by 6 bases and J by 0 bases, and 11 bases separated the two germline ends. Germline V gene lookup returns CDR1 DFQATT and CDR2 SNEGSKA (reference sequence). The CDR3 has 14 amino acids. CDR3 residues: CSARGHSNTGELFF. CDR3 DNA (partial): TGCAGTGCCCGGGGACATTCGAACACCGGGGAG.

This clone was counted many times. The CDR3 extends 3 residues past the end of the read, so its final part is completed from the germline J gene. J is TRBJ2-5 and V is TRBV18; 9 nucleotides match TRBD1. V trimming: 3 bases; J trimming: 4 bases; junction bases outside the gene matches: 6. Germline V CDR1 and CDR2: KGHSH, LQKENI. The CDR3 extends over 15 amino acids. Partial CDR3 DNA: TGTGCCAGCTCACCCCGGGACAGGGTGCGAGAGACC. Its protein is CASSPRDRVRET. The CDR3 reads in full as CASSPRDRVRETQYF.

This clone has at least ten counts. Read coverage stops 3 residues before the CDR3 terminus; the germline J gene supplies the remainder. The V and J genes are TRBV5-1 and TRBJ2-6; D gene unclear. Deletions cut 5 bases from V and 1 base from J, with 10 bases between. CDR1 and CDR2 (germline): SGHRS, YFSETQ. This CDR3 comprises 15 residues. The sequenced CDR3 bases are TGCGCCAGCAGTACGGTCCTATCTGGGGCCAACGTC. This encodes CASSTVLSGANV. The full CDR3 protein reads CASSTVLSGANVLTF.

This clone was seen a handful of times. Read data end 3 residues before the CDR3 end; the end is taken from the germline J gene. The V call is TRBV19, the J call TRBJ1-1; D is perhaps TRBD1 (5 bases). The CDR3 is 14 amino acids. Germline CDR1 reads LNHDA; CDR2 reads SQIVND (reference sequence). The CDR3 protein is CASSSGLAVPTAFF. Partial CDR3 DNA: TGTGCCAGTAGTTCGGGACTAGCGGTGCCCACG.

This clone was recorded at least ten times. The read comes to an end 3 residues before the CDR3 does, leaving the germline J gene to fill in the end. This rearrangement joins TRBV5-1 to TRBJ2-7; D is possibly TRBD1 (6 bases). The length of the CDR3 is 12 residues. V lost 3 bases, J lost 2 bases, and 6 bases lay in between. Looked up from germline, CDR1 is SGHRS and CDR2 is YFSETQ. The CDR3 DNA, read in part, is TGCGCCAGCAGCTGGGACACCTACGAG. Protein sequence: CASSWDTYE. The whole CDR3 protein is CASSWDTYEQYF.

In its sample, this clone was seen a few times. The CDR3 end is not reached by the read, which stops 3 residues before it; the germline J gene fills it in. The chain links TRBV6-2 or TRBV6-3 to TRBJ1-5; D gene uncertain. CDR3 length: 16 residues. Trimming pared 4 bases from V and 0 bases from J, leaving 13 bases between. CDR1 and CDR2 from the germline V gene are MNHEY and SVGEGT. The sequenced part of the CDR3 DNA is TGTGCCAGCAGTTGGGCGAAAAGCTATAGCAATCAGCCC. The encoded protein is CASSWAKSYSNQP. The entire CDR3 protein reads CASSWAKSYSNQPQHF.

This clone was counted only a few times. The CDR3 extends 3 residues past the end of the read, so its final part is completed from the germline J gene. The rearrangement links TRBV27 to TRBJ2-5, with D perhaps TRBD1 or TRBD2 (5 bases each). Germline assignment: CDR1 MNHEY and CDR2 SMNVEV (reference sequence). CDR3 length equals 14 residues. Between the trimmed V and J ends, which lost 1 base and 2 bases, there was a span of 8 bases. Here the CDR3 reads CASSLLGEQETQYF. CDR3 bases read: TGTGCCAGCAGTTTATTAGGGGAGCAAGAGACC.

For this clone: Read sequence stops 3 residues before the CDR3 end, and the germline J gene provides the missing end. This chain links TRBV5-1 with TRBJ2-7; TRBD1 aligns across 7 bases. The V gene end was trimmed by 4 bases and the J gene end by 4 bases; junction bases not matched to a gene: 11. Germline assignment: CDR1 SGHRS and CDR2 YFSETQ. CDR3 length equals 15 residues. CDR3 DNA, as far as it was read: TGCGCCAGCAGCGCTAAAGCCGGGACAGCTTACGAG. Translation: CASSAKAGTAYE. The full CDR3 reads CASSAKAGTAYEQYF.